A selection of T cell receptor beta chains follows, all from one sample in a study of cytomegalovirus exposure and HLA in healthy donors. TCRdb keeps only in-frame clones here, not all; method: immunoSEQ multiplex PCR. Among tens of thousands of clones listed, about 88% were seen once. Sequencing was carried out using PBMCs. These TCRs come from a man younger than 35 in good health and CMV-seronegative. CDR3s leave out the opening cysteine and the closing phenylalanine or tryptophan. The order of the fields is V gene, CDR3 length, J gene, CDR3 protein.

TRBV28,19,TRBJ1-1,ASSFSRGQGALVPMNTEAF
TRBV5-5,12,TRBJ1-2,ASSIGTGNYGYT
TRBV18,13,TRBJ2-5,ASSPFGGRTETQY
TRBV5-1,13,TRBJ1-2,ASSFESGTNYGYT
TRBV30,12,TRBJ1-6,AWSGTGGASPLH
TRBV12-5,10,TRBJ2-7,ASGLASYEQY
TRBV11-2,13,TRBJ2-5,ASSPLAGVAETQY
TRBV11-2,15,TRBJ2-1,ASSPVPFGGGYNEQF
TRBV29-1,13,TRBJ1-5,SAKEEGTSNQPQH
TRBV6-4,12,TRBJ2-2,ASRTNSNTGELF
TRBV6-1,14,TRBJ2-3,ASSERGPGNTDTQY
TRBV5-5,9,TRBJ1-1,ASTQNTEAF
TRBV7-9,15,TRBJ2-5,ASSLPSRRSGKETQY
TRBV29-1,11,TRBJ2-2,SVGDSNAGELF
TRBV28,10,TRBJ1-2,ASSSPPGGYT
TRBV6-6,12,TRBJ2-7,ASRRGGSSYEQY
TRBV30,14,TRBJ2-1,AWSSIGTSGGNEQF
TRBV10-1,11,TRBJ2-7,ASSEIESSEQY
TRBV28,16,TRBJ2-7,ASSIPRDREFPGNEQY
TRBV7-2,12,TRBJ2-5,ASSLGQGRKTQY
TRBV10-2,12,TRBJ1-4,ASSDGGDGEKLF
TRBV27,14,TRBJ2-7,ASSILRAPKTYEQY
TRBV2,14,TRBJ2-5,ASSKTTSGRGETQY
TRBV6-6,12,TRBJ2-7,ASSYEGRLGEQY
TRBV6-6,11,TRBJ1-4,ASSPGGREKLF
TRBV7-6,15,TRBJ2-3,ASSHRTSGASTDTQY
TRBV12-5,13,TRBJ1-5,ASGPGDSLNQPQH
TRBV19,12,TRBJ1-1,ASNTPGQTTEAF
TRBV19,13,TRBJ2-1,ASQLAVLPGNEQF
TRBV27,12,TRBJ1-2,ASSVGQGAYGYT
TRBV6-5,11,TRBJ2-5,ASRDRGRETQY
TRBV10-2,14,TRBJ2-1,ASSDPSGLIGNEQF
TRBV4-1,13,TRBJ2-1,ASSPDTSGTFKQF
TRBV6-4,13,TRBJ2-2,ASSDSGQGTGELF
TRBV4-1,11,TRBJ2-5,ASSQAGWETQY
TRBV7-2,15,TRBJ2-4,ASSLGWGRALGDIQY
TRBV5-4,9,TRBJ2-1,ASRTNNEQF
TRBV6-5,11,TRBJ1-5,ASSYIGNQPQH
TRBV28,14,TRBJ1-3,ASNYPTGDSGNTIY
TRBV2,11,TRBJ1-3,ASSERQGNTIY
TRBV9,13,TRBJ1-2,ASSPRSGGNYGYT
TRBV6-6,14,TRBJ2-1,ASSLTSGRAGHEQF
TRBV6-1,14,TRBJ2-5,ASSGLGQGLQETQY